This TCR beta chain was identified in a study of blood T cell repertoires in COVID-19. Whole-study context: The samples span acute and convalescent COVID-19 from the United States, Italy and Spain. The analysed material was cDNA or gDNA that came from T cells, B-cell-depleted T cells, or PBMCs.

Trimming stripped 6 bases from V and 0 bases from J, with 16 bases between. CDR1 MGHDK and CDR2 SYGVNS come from the germline V gene. The CDR3 has 16 residues. In the source study's methods: Estimation of nucleated cell counts was performed using reference gene primer amplification. Sequenced by immunoSEQ multiplex PCR; TCRdb stores in-frame clones only, minus some. V and J calls and clone size are copied from that table; D and trimming were computed from the DNA. The sample has 95,000 to 130,000 clones, less than 90% seen once. This receptor was taken from a man between 25 and 39 years old with acute or convalescent COVID-19. Sequencing input: peripheral blood. V and J are TRBV25-1 and TRBJ2-3; possibly TRBD2 for D (5 bases). The CDR3 sequence is CASSETSRVSTDTQYF. Written as DNA, the CDR3 is TGTGCCAGCAGCGAGACGTCGCGGGTGAGCACAGATACGCAGTATTTT.